This T cell receptor beta chain comes out of a study of control samples from healthy donors and cancer patients. The repertoire was sequenced with immunoSEQ multiplex PCR; TCRdb's copy has only in-frame clones and lacks some. This table holds about 160,000 clones, around 96% found once. From germline, CDR1 is SGHDN and CDR2 FVKESK. The V and J ends lost 6 bases and 1 base respectively, with 9 bases between them. This CDR3 spans 13 amino acids. Sequencing was performed on blood. The TCR was taken from a woman between 40 and 50 years old in good health. The chain recombines TRBV14 with TRBJ1-1; D ambiguous. Here the CDR3 reads CASSRDGNTEAFF. CDR3 DNA: TGTGCCAGCAGTCGAGACGGGAACACTGAAGCTTTCTTT.